This TCR beta chain was captured in a study of blood T cell repertoires in COVID-19. Method: immunoSEQ multiplex PCR; TCRdb's copy keeps in-frame clones and lacks some. The repertoire holds about 40,000 clones, with about 88% as singletons. Sequencing was done on a sample of peripheral blood. This sequence was found in a man in his fifties or sixties in a cohort sampled during active COVID-19.

This CDR3 reads CASSPGQLPYTDTQYF. DNA of the CDR3: TGTGCCAGCAGCCCGGGACAGCTTCCCTACACAGATACGCAGTATTTT. The chain links TRBV9 to TRBJ2-3; 7 bases are shared with TRBD1. Per germline, CDR1 SGDLS and CDR2 YYNGEE. The CDR3 covers 16 residues. V gave up 4 bases and J gave up 2 bases; unmatched junction bases: 10. The full variable domain, rest sourced from reference TRBV9 and TRBJ2-3, is DSGVTQTPKHLITATGQRVTLRCSPRSGDLSVYWYQQSLDQGLQFLIQYYNGEERAKGNILERFSAQQFPDLHSELNLSSLELGDSALYFCASSPGQLPYTDTQYFGPGTRLTVL.